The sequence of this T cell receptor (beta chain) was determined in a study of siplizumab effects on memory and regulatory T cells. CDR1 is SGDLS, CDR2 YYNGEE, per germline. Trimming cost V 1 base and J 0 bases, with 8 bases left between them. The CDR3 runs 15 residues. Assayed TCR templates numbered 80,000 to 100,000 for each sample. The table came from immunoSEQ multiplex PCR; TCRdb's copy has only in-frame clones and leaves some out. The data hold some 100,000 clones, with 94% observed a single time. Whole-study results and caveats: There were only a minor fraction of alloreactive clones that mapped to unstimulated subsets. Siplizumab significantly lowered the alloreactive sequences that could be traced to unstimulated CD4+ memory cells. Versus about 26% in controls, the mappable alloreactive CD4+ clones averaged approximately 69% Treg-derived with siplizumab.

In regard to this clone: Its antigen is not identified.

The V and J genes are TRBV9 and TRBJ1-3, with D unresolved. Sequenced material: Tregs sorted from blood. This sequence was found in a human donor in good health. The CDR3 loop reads CASSVSGFSGNTIYF. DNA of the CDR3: TGTGCCAGCAGCGTAAGCGGGTTCTCTGGAAACACCATATATTTT.